This passage covers 31 T cell receptor beta chains from one sample sequenced in a study of blood T cell repertoires in COVID-19. Repertoires were generated with immunoSEQ multiplex PCR, while TCRdb's copy carries only in-frame clones and drops some. This table holds more than 110,000 clones, around nine tenths found once. Sequencing was performed on peripheral blood. The origin of the receptors is a man in his 60s with active or convalescent COVID-19.

This clone came up once. The chain recombines TRBV11-2 with TRBJ1-1, with D uncertain. The germline V and J ends were trimmed by 1 base and 4 bases, with 16 bases remaining between them. The CDR3 covers 16 residues. Germline V gene data show CDR1 as SGHAT and CDR2 as FQNNGV. The CDR3 here is CASSLGGYRGSTEAFF. CDR3 nucleotide sequence: TGTGCCAGCAGCTTAGGAGGGTATCGGGGTAGCACTGAAGCTTTCTTT.

This chain links TRBV28 with TRBJ2-5, with 8 bases that match TRBD2. Germline V gene lookup returns CDR1 MDHEN and CDR2 SYDVKM. V lost 1 base to trimming and J lost 3 bases; unmatched junction nucleotides: 7. The CDR3 extends over 16 amino acids. The CDR3 sequence is CASSLLSGSDKETQYF. The CDR3 bases are TGTGCCAGCAGTTTATTGAGCGGGAGCGACAAAGAGACCCAGTACTTC.

The chain combines TRBV18 with TRBJ2-1, with 9 bases lining up with TRBD1. Germline trimming cut 3 bases from V and 7 bases from J; bases unmatched to any gene: 4. The germline gives CDR1 KGHSH, CDR2 LQKENI. The CDR3 loop spans 14 amino acids. CDR3 in amino acids: CASSPRTGENEQFF. In DNA, the CDR3 is TGTGCCAGCTCACCCAGGACAGGGGAGAATGAGCAGTTCTTC.

The J gene is TRBJ1-5, the V gene TRBV15; possible D gene TRBD1, 6 bases. Trimming removed 9 bases at V and 7 bases at J, with 19 bases between. CDR3 length: 14 residues. Per germline, CDR1 LNHNV and CDR2 YYDKDF (reference sequence). The CDR3 reads CATSGTQFVQPQHF. The CDR3 coding sequence is TGTGCCACGTCCGGGACACAGTTCGTGCAGCCCCAGCATTTT.

The chain joins TRBV19 to TRBJ2-7, with a possible D match to TRBD2 (6 bases). Looked up from germline, CDR1 is LNHDA and CDR2 is SQIVND (reference sequence). The germline V and J ends were trimmed by 2 bases and 0 bases, with 11 bases remaining between them. This CDR3 contains 15 residues. CDR3 protein: CASSIQAGPSYEQYF. In DNA, the CDR3 is TGTGCCAGTAGTATACAGGCGGGACCCTCCTACGAGCAGTACTTC.

The table lists this clone with a count of one. The gene calls are TRBV19 and TRBJ1-5, with 9 positions matching TRBD1. J gave up 6 bases and V 9 bases, and 18 bases lay outside the gene matches. Germline-derived CDR1 and CDR2 are LNHDA and SQIVND (reference sequence). This CDR3 comprises 17 residues. This chain's CDR3 is CASQSYGTGTGGQPQHF. CDR3 DNA sequence: TGTGCCAGCCAAAGCTACGGGACAGGGACTGGAGGTCAGCCCCAGCATTTT.

J is TRBJ2-3 and V is TRBV3-1 (or the pseudogene TRBV3-2); TRBD2 matches 8 bases. This CDR3 region has 16 residues. In germline, CDR1 is LGHDT, CDR2 YNNKEL (reference sequence). J was trimmed by 4 bases and V by 4 bases; bases with no gene match: 10. DNA for the CDR3: TGTGCCAGCAGCCCAGACAGCGGGAGTAGGTCAGATACGCAGTATTTT. Protein product: CASSPDSGSRSDTQYF.

The chain uses TRBV28 and TRBJ1-2; 7 bases fit TRBD1. The CDR3 consists of 16 residues. CDR1 and CDR2 from the germline V gene are MDHEN and SYDVKM. The V and J ends lost 5 bases and 7 bases, in that order; junction bases with no gene match: 16. CDR3 bases: TGTGCCAGCAGTAGGGGCCGTAAGGGGGCATGGAGTGGCTACACCTTC. This sequence encodes CASSRGRKGAWSGYTF.

This chain joins TRBV2 and TRBJ2-7, with D possibly matching TRBD2 (7 bases). Trimming removed 6 bases at V and 3 bases at J, with 15 bases between. CDR1 is SNHLY and CDR2 is FYNNEI in the germline V gene. The CDR3 has 14 residues. This CDR3 is CASRERGGNYEQYF. The CDR3 DNA reads TGTGCCAGCAGAGAACGCGGGGGCAACTACGAGCAGTACTTC.

This CDR3 reads CASSAPGVGTGELFF. The CDR3 bases are TGTGCCAGCAGTGCCCCAGGGGTGGGAACCGGGGAGCTGTTTTTT. V and J are TRBV27 and TRBJ2-2; D may be TRBD1 (6 bases). Per the germline V gene, CDR1 is MNHEY and CDR2 is SMNVEV (reference sequence). The CDR3 spans 15 residues. V lost 5 bases, J lost 5 bases, and 15 bases lay in between.

This chain joins TRBV4-1 and TRBJ1-2, with D tentatively TRBD1 (5 bases). V shed 0 bases and J shed 7 bases, with 12 bases lying between them. The CDR3 length is 14 residues. Germline V gene data show CDR1 as MGHRA and CDR2 as YSYEKL. DNA of the CDR3: TGCGCCAGCAGCCAAGATCCCCAGGGCTTTGGCTACACCTTC. Translating gives CASSQDPQGFGYTF.

The chain employs TRBV27 and TRBJ1-6, with TRBD1 as a possible D gene (5 bases). Germline CDR1 MNHEY, CDR2 SMNVEV (reference sequence). This CDR3 spans 15 amino acids. Trimming took 5 bases from V and 10 from J, leaving 18 bases between them. CDR3 protein: CASSTLGGRESPLHF. Written as DNA, the CDR3 is TGTGCCAGCAGTACCCTCGGGGGACGGGAATCACCCCTCCACTTT.

CDR3 sequence: CASSAPGVSPLHF. CDR3 coding DNA: TGTGCCAGCAGCGCCCCCGGGGTTTCACCCCTCCACTTT. The chain employs TRBV11-2 and TRBJ1-6; D unresolved. CDR3 length: 13 residues. Germline V CDR1 and CDR2: SGHAT, FQNNGV. The V gene lost 5 bases and the J gene lost 9 bases, with 11 bases spanning the gap.

This clone came up a few times. The genes are TRBV27 and TRBJ1-1, with D hard to call. Trimming took off 3 bases at V and 0 bases at J, with 8 bases between the two ends. CDR1 is MNHEY and CDR2 is SMNVEV in the germline V gene (reference sequence). The CDR3 is 14 amino acids. The CDR3 loop reads CASSFRRLNTEAFF. The CDR3 DNA reads TGTGCCAGCAGTTTCCGGCGGCTGAACACTGAAGCTTTCTTT.

The rearrangement uses TRBV7-2 and TRBJ2-1; TRBD2 is a possible D gene (6 bases). Germline V CDR1 and CDR2: SGHTA, FQGNSA. V was clipped by 4 bases and J by 6 bases, with 19 bases between them. The CDR3 sequence is 16 residues long. For the CDR3, the DNA is TGTGCCAGCAGCTCCATGCCCCTCGCGGGGATCAATGAGCAGTTCTTC. Residues: CASSSMPLAGINEQFF.

The rearrangement joins TRBV5-5 to TRBJ1-2; 8 bases are a match to TRBD1. Germline V lookup: CDR1 SGHKS, CDR2 YYEKEE (reference sequence). J lost 11 bases, V lost 0 bases, and 6 bases had no gene match. The CDR3 consists of 13 residues. The CDR3 bases are TGTGCCAGCAGCTTGGGGCCGGGACAGGTATACACCTTC. It yields the protein CASSLGPGQVYTF.

This chain joins TRBV29-1 and TRBJ2-7; 7 bases match TRBD2. Germline CDR1 SQVTM, CDR2 ANQGSEA. Trimming at V came to 6 bases and at J to 6 bases, leaving 17 bases not matched to a gene. The CDR3 is made up of 15 amino acids. Written as DNA, the CDR3 is TGCAGCGTAGCTCACAGGATCGGACTAGTTAGCGAGCAGTACTTC. Encoded protein: CSVAHRIGLVSEQYF.

CDR3 sequence reads: CASSYSRGRQTDTQYF. The CDR3 region has the DNA TGTGCCAGCAGTTACTCGAGGGGGCGTCAAACAGATACGCAGTATTTT. V and J are TRBV6-5 and TRBJ2-3, with 7 bases fitting TRBD1. Trimming at V came to 0 bases and at J to 3 bases, leaving 6 bases not matched to a gene. The CDR3 is made up of 16 amino acids. CDR1 and CDR2 from the germline V gene are MNHEY and SVGAGI.

The V and J genes are TRBV19 and TRBJ1-2; the D is unclear. The CDR3 spans 13 residues. V shed 5 bases and J shed 2 bases, with 9 bases lying between them. Germline V lookup: CDR1 LNHDA, CDR2 SQIVND (reference sequence). CDR3 DNA sequence: TGTGCCAGTAGTTTGGGCCCAAACTATGGCTACACCTTC. It yields the protein CASSLGPNYGYTF.

The genes are TRBV19 and TRBJ1-1; TRBD1 matches 8 bases. CDR3 length equals 14 residues. From germline, CDR1 is LNHDA and CDR2 SQIVND (reference sequence). V gave up 1 base and J gave up 4 bases; unmatched junction bases: 2. DNA for the CDR3: TGTGCCAGTAGTATAGGGACAGGGAGCACTGAAGCTTTCTTT. This codes for CASSIGTGSTEAFF.

This clone has a single count. This chain connects TRBV27 to TRBJ2-7, with TRBD2 identical over 9 bases. The CDR3 contains 14 residues. Germline V gene lookup returns CDR1 MNHEY and CDR2 SMNVEV (reference sequence). V was clipped by 1 base and J by 4 bases; unmatched bases: 2. The CDR3 loop reads CASSLFSGRYEQYF. The CDR3 DNA reads as TGTGCCAGCAGTTTATTCAGCGGGAGGTACGAGCAGTACTTC.

The chain is built from TRBV18 and TRBJ2-2; D possibly corresponds to TRBD1 (7 bases). V shed 6 bases and J shed 6 bases, with 14 bases lying between them. Germline V gives CDR1 KGHSH, CDR2 LQKENI. The CDR3 consists of 14 residues. CDR3 in DNA: TGTGCCAGCTCTCCAACAGGGGAGGCCGGGGAGCTGTTTTTT. Translated, it gives CASSPTGEAGELFF.

The CDR3 bases are TGTGCCACCTGTAGGACAGGGTCAGTGTCACCCCTCCACTTT. Protein: CATCRTGSVSPLHF. This chain joins TRBV6-5 and TRBJ1-6, with TRBD1 identical over 8 bases. This CDR3 region has 14 residues. The V gene's germline CDR1 is MNHEY and CDR2 SVGAGI. The trim removed 10 bases at V and 10 bases at J, leaving 12 bases unmatched.

This chain links TRBV7-9 with TRBJ2-5, with 9 positions matching TRBD2. Trimming cost V 0 bases and J 4 bases; bases outside gene matches: 6. Germline-derived CDR1 and CDR2 are SEHNR and FQNEAQ (reference sequence). CDR3 length: 16 residues. This CDR3 reads CASSLATSGGRETQYF. The CDR3 region has the DNA TGTGCCAGCAGCTTAGCAACCAGCGGGGGGAGAGAGACCCAGTACTTC.

The chain links TRBV28 to TRBJ1-2; D is ambiguous. Germline V CDR1 and CDR2: MDHEN, SYDVKM. The CDR3 covers 13 residues. Trimming removed 8 bases at V and 8 bases at J, with 18 bases between. The CDR3 DNA is TGTGCCAGCTCGACGTCGGAGGTTGTAGGCTACACCTTC. It is translated as CASSTSEVVGYTF.

V usage is TRBV11-3 and J usage is TRBJ2-3; 9 nucleotides line up with TRBD1. V lost 6 bases and J lost 6; bases outside the gene matches: 4. The CDR3 contains 13 residues. CDR1 SGHNT and CDR2 YENEEA come from the germline V gene. CDR3 loop: CASSDRGVDTQYF. The CDR3 region has the DNA TGTGCCAGCAGTGACAGGGGGGTCGATACGCAGTATTTT.

The count of this clone is one. The chain links TRBV11-2 to TRBJ2-7; the match to TRBD2 covers 14 bases. Germline values: CDR1 SGHAT, CDR2 FQNNGV. The ends lost 5 bases at V and 2 bases at J; junction bases unmatched: 2. The CDR3 extends over 15 amino acids. CDR3 DNA sequence: TGTGCCAGCAGCCGGACTAGCGGGGGGACCTACGAGCAGTACTTC. This translates into CASSRTSGGTYEQYF. The complete variable domain, with remaining parts taken from reference TRBV11-2 and TRBJ2-7, reads EAGVAQSPRYKIIEKRQSVAFWCNPISGHATLYWYQQILGQGPKLLIQFQNNGVVDDSQLPKDRFSAERLKGVDSTLKIQPAKLEDSAVYLCASSRTSGGTYEQYFGPGTRLTVT.

V usage is TRBV19 and J usage is TRBJ1-3; D is unresolved. This CDR3 is built from 16 residues. Germline V CDR1 and CDR2: LNHDA, SQIVND (reference sequence). The V and J ends lost 4 bases and 0 bases respectively, with 13 bases between them. CDR3 sequence (DNA): TGTGCCAGTAGTACCTCGGGGTCGAGCTCTGGAAACACCATATATTTT. Protein sequence: CASSTSGSSSGNTIYF.

The chain couples TRBV6-2 or TRBV6-3 to TRBJ1-1, with 7 nucleotides matching TRBD1. This CDR3 region has 13 residues. The germline CDR1 and CDR2 sequences are MNHEY and SVGEGT. V gave up 6 bases and J gave up 7 bases; unmatched junction bases: 8. CDR3 amino acids: CASSNLPGGEAFF. CDR3 sequence (DNA): TGTGCCAGCAGCAACCTTCCAGGGGGTGAAGCTTTCTTT.

CDR3 nucleotides: TGTGCCAGCAGTTACTACCAGGGGGCGAATGAAAAACTGTTTTTT. Residues: CASSYYQGANEKLFF. This chain joins TRBV6-2 or TRBV6-3 and TRBJ1-4, with 8 positions matching TRBD1. This CDR3 region has 15 residues. Looked up from germline, CDR1 is MNHEY and CDR2 is SVGEGT. V lost 1 base, J lost 5 bases, and 3 bases stayed unmatched.

The CDR3 DNA follows: TGTGCCAGCAGCCTTCTCGCAGGGGGGTTATATGGCTACACCTTC. Its protein is CASSLLAGGLYGYTF. The chain is built from TRBV7-2 and TRBJ1-2; 7 nucleotides line up with TRBD1. Germline CDR1 is SGHTA and CDR2 is FQGNSA. After removal of 5 bases from V and 5 bases from J, the junction contained 11 bases not matched to a gene. The CDR3 runs 15 residues.